The 22 T cell receptor beta chains below come from one sample, sequenced in a study of long-term antiretroviral therapy in people with HIV. Version v3.0 of the immunoSEQ assay ran at survey level. Assay: immunoSEQ multiplex PCR; the TCRdb copy retains only in-frame clones and omits some. The sample lists 26,000 or so clones, around four fifths occurring once. The sample in question was unsorted PBMCs, obtained 3 years after starting antiretroviral therapy. The origin of the receptors is a young man with HIV.

This clone is medium-sized. This rearrangement joins TRBV6-5 to TRBJ2-2, with TRBD1 matching over 9 bases. Germline lookup yields CDR1 MNHEY and CDR2 SVGAGI. The CDR3 covers 14 residues. V shed 5 bases, J shed 5 bases, and the junction held 3 bases outside the gene matches. The CDR3 here is CASSMTGGTGELFF. In nucleotides, the CDR3 is TGTGCCAGCAGTATGACAGGGGGAACCGGGGAGCTGTTTTTT.

V gene TRBV14 combines with J gene TRBJ2-7; D is unresolved. Germline V gene lookup returns CDR1 SGHDN and CDR2 FVKESK. V lost 0 bases to trimming and J lost 4 bases, with 4 bases between them. The CDR3 has 12 residues. CDR3 DNA: TGTGCCAGCAGCCAAGATGATTACGAGCAGTACTTC. It codes for CASSQDDYEQYF. Combining the CDR3 with reference TRBV14 and TRBJ2-7 gives the whole variable domain EAGVTQFPSHSVIEKGQTVTLRCDPISGHDNLYWYRRVMGKEIKFLLHFVKESKQDESGMPNNRFLAERTGGTYSTLKVQPAELEDSGVYFCASSQDDYEQYFGPGTRLTVT.

The chain has TRBV19 and TRBJ1-2; no reliable D call. The CDR3 extends over 14 amino acids. CDR1 is LNHDA and CDR2 is SQIVND in the germline V gene (reference sequence). Trimming shortened V by 3 bases and J by 2 bases, and 10 bases separated the two germline ends. The CDR3 loop is CASSILDPNYGYTF. The CDR3 DNA follows: TGTGCCAGTAGTATCCTGGACCCAAACTATGGCTACACCTTC.

This chain uses TRBV5-1 with TRBJ2-5; no definite D call. V lost 3 bases, J lost 5 bases, and 11 bases lay in between. Per germline, CDR1 SGHRS and CDR2 YFSETQ. This CDR3 is 13 amino acids long. The CDR3 nucleotides are TGCGCCAGCAGCTGGACGGAGCCGGAGACCCAGTACTTC. Its protein is CASSWTEPETQYF. Supplemented by reference TRBV5-1 and TRBJ2-5, the full variable domain reads KAGVTQTPRYLIKTRGQQVTLSCSPISGHRSVSWYQQTPGQGLQFLFEYFSETQRNKGNFPGRFSGRQFSNSRSEMNVSTLELGDSALYLCASSWTEPETQYFGPGTRLLVL.

The chain combines TRBV2 with TRBJ1-3, with 8 bases lining up with TRBD1. The junction had 6 bases not matched to a gene; V was cut back by 6 bases and J by 2 bases. This CDR3 is built from 15 residues. CDR1 is SNHLY and CDR2 is FYNNEI in the germline V gene. The CDR3 loop is CASRYQGAPGNTIYF. Written as DNA, the CDR3 is TGTGCCAGCAGATACCAGGGGGCGCCTGGAAACACCATATATTTT.

V and J are TRBV18 and TRBJ2-1; D is uncertain. The ends were cut back, 6 bases at V and 2 bases at J, with 17 bases in the middle. This CDR3 region has 16 residues. The germline CDR1 and CDR2 sequences are KGHSH and LQKENI. The chain's CDR3 is CASSPRQGNPYNEQFF. The CDR3 bases are TGTGCCAGCTCGCCCCGTCAAGGAAACCCCTACAATGAGCAGTTCTTC.

This clone was detected once. This chain uses TRBV6-1 with TRBJ2-5; perhaps D is TRBD1 or TRBD2 (5 bases each). Germline V lookup: CDR1 MNHNS, CDR2 SASEGT. Deletions cut 6 bases from V and 3 bases from J, with 11 bases between. The CDR3 is 13 amino acids. The DNA for the CDR3 is TGTGCCAGCAGGGGACCGTCGAAAGAGACCCAGTACTTC. This encodes CASRGPSKETQYF.

This chain joins TRBV5-1 and TRBJ1-4; TRBD1 matches 9 bases. This CDR3 region has 19 residues. J was trimmed by 7 bases and V by 4 bases; bases with no gene match: 20. CDR1 is SGHRS and CDR2 is YFSETQ in the germline V gene. As DNA, the CDR3 is TGCGCCAGCAGCCCGGGGGGACAGGGCGCGAGTTTAAATGGTGAAAAACTGTTTTTT. Translating gives CASSPGGQGASLNGEKLFF.

This chain connects TRBV19 to TRBJ1-2, with D maybe TRBD1 (5 bases). Trimming cost V 1 base and J 7 bases, with 7 bases left between them. This CDR3 contains 12 residues. The V gene's germline CDR1 is LNHDA and CDR2 SQIVND (reference sequence). CDR3 loop: CASSIGGTGYTF. CDR3 nucleotides: TGTGCCAGTAGTATAGGGGGGACTGGCTACACCTTC.

This clone occurred a few times. The chain joins TRBV6-5 to TRBJ1-2, with 7 bases fitting TRBD1. Germline-derived CDR1 and CDR2 are MNHEY and SVGAGI. After removal of 5 bases from V and 2 bases from J, the junction contained 8 bases not matched to a gene. The CDR3 spans 15 residues. CDR3: CASSRAGTANYGYTF. The CDR3 DNA reads as TGTGCCAGCAGTCGAGCCGGGACAGCAAACTATGGCTACACCTTC.

The chain links TRBV9 to TRBJ1-3, with a tentative D call TRBD1 (5 bases). The germline V gene has CDR1 SGDLS and CDR2 YYNGEE. The V end was cut by 1 base, the J end by 4 bases, with 15 bases between. This CDR3 contains 16 residues. The CDR3 spells CASSVMGGVAGNTIYF. The CDR3 DNA sequence: TGTGCCAGCAGCGTAATGGGGGGGGTCGCCGGAAACACCATATATTTT.

V is TRBV2 and J is TRBJ1-3; D unclear. Germline V CDR1 and CDR2: SNHLY, FYNNEI. Trimming cost V 4 bases and J 0 bases, with 13 bases left between them. The CDR3 has 16 amino acids. The CDR3 sequence is CASSVISRSSGNTIYF. The CDR3 DNA reads TGTGCCAGCAGTGTGATTTCTAGGAGCTCTGGAAACACCATATATTTT.

The rearrangement links TRBV6-5 to TRBJ1-1, with 9 bases matching TRBD1. The CDR3 extends over 14 amino acids. The trim removed 5 bases at V and 5 bases at J, leaving 6 bases unmatched. The V gene's germline CDR1 is MNHEY and CDR2 SVGAGI. CDR3 sequence (DNA): TGTGCCAGCAGTACCCGGACAGGGGTAACTGAAGCTTTCTTT. Translated: CASSTRTGVTEAFF.

This clone showed up just a few times. The V gene is TRBV19, the J gene TRBJ1-5, with D unresolved. Germline CDR1 is LNHDA and CDR2 is SQIVND (reference sequence). V shed 5 bases and J shed 9 bases, with 14 bases lying between them. There are 13 residues in the CDR3. CDR3 in amino acids: CASSSHPRLPQHF. In DNA, the CDR3 is TGTGCCAGTAGTTCCCACCCCAGACTGCCCCAGCATTTT.

This rearrangement joins TRBV2 to TRBJ1-1, with 8 bases aligning to TRBD1. CDR1 is SNHLY, CDR2 FYNNEI, per germline. Trimming took 5 bases from V and 3 from J; bases not matched to a gene: 5. The CDR3 is made up of 14 amino acids. CDR3 in amino acids: CASSPQQGDTEAFF. CDR3 nucleotides: TGTGCCAGCAGTCCTCAACAGGGGGACACTGAAGCTTTCTTT. Full variable domain (rest looked up from reference TRBV2 and TRBJ1-1): EPEVTQTPSHQVTQMGQEVILRCVPISNHLYFYWYRQILGQKVEFLVSFYNNEISEKSEIFDDQFSVERPDGSNFTLKIRSTKLEDSAMYFCASSPQQGDTEAFFGQGTRLTVV.

The rearrangement uses TRBV7-3 and TRBJ2-7, with D perhaps TRBD1 (5 bases). Germline values: CDR1 SGHTA, CDR2 FQGTGA. This CDR3 comprises 13 residues. Deletions cut 1 base from V and 7 bases from J, with 11 bases between. CDR3 sequence (DNA): TGTGCCAGCAGCTTAAGACCCCAGGGAGAGCAGTACTTC. This sequence encodes CASSLRPQGEQYF.

This clone was recorded only once. The V and J genes are TRBV2 and TRBJ2-7, with D possibly being TRBD1 (5 bases). The CDR3 runs 12 residues. The germline V and J ends were trimmed by 6 bases and 11 bases, with 17 bases remaining between them. CDR1 SNHLY and CDR2 FYNNEI come from the germline V gene. CDR3 nucleotide sequence: TGTGCCAGCAGGACAGAGGCAATTGAGGAGTACTTC. This translates into CASRTEAIEEYF.

This chain uses TRBV5-6 with TRBJ2-1; 8 bases fit TRBD2. The V gene's germline CDR1 is SGHDT and CDR2 YYEEEE. The CDR3 has 15 amino acids. V shed 2 bases, J shed 6 bases, and the junction held 7 bases outside the gene matches. CDR3 region: CASSLGGLVLNEQFF. The CDR3 region has the DNA TGTGCCAGCAGCTTAGGGGGACTAGTACTCAATGAGCAGTTCTTC.

This chain uses TRBV13 with TRBJ2-3; no reliable D call. The CDR3 runs 12 residues. V was clipped by 5 bases and J by 2 bases, with 5 bases between them. Germline V gives CDR1 PRHDT, CDR2 FYEKMQ (reference sequence). Written as DNA, the CDR3 is TGTGCCAGCAGCAAACTCACAGATACGCAGTATTTT. It is translated as CASSKLTDTQYF.

This chain links TRBV4-2 with TRBJ2-3; D is ambiguous. The germline gives CDR1 LGHNA, CDR2 YNFKEQ. V lost 0 bases and J lost 2, with 9 bases in between. The CDR3 runs to 15 residues. The chain's CDR3 is CASSQDAGDTDTQYF. For the CDR3, the DNA is TGTGCCAGCAGCCAAGATGCTGGAGACACAGATACGCAGTATTTT.

This chain connects TRBV27 to TRBJ1-2; D not resolved. The V gene's germline CDR1 is MNHEY and CDR2 SMNVEV (reference sequence). The CDR3 has 14 amino acids. With 4 bases removed from V and 6 bases from J, the gap between germline ends came to 15 bases. The DNA for the CDR3 is TGTGCCAGCAGTTCAGCCTCGTTGTTCAATGGCTACACCTTC. It is translated as CASSSASLFNGYTF.

On this clone itself: One end of the junction varies from germline; a read error may be responsible. The chain combines TRBV7-7 with TRBJ2-1; possibly TRBD1 for D (6 bases). The CDR3 is 12 residues long. CDR1 is SSHAT and CDR2 is FNYEAQ in the germline V gene (reference sequence). CDR3 DNA sequence: TGTGCTAGCAGGGGTGGGGGCAATGAGCAGTTCTTC. It specifies CASRGGGNEQFF.